Listed here are 4 T cell receptor beta chains from one sample, sequenced in a study of T cells after posttransplantation cyclophosphamide. Clones were sequenced by immunoSEQ multiplex PCR, and TCRdb holds only the in-frame ones, with some missing. The repertoire yields tens of thousands of clones, none seen only once; the top ten contain around 7%. The sample was PBMCs. Source of these receptors: a woman aged 55 to 70 in good health, CMV-negative, and a related stem cell transplant donor.

This clone has at least ten counts. The J gene is TRBJ1-2, the V gene TRBV10-3; 9 nucleotides agree with TRBD1. J lost 6 bases, V lost 6 bases, and 14 bases had no gene match. Germline V gene sequence: CDR1 ENHRY, CDR2 SYGVKD. The CDR3 is made up of 16 amino acids. The CDR3 DNA follows: TGTGCCATCAGGGACCTGCGCGGGGACAGGGAGGATGGCTACACCTTC. Translation: CAIRDLRGDREDGYTF.

The chain has TRBV5-1 and TRBJ2-5; 13 bases fit TRBD2. Germline V gene lookup returns CDR1 SGHRS and CDR2 YFSETQ. CDR3 length: 17 amino acids. The V and J ends lost 4 bases and 2 bases, in that order; junction bases with no gene match: 8. In nucleotides, the CDR3 is TGCGCCAGCAGCACCGGACTAGCGGGGGCCGTACAAGAGACCCAGTACTTC. Residues: CASSTGLAGAVQETQYF.

This clone appeared many times. The J gene is TRBJ1-2, the V gene TRBV5-6; D unclear. This CDR3 is built from 15 residues. Germline lookup yields CDR1 SGHDT and CDR2 YYEEEE. The ends were cut back, 0 bases at V and 4 bases at J, with 13 bases in the middle. DNA of the CDR3: TGTGCCAGCAGCTTGGCCGGACTTGACCTCTATGGCTACACCTTC. Its protein product is CASSLAGLDLYGYTF. Filled out from reference TRBV5-6 and TRBJ1-2, the complete variable domain reads DAGVTQSPTHLIKTRGQQVTLRCSPKSGHDTVSWYQQALGQGPQFIFQYYEEEERQRGNFPDRFSGHQFPNYSSELNVNALLLGDSALYLCASSLAGLDLYGYTFGSGTRLTVV.

This clone was recorded at least ten times. V gene TRBV9 combines with J gene TRBJ2-7, with 7 bases matching TRBD1. The junction had 3 bases not matched to a gene; V was cut back by 3 bases and J by 6 bases. Germline CDR1 and CDR2: SGDLS and YYNGEE. This CDR3 has 12 amino acids. The CDR3 nucleotides are TGTGCCAGCAGCGCTAGACAGGGCGAGCAGTACGTC. It specifies CASSARQGEQYV.